The rows below give T cell receptor beta chains drawn from one sample of a study of blood T cell repertoires in COVID-19. The protocol was immunoSEQ multiplex PCR, while the TCRdb copy is restricted to in-frame clones and leaves out a portion. The sample lists 200,000 to 300,000 clones, about 90% occurring once. The specimen sequenced was peripheral blood. The receptors originated from a man between 60 and 75 years old who had recovered from COVID-19. The CDR3 runs from the conserved cysteine through the conserved F or W. The order of the fields is V gene, J gene, D gene, clone size, CDR3 DNA, CDR3 protein. A D gene is named only where the DNA matches it firmly. The size entry is marked missing in some rows and otherwise reads once, few, many or a size class.

TRBV10-2,TRBJ1-1,NA,NA,TGCGCCAGCAGTGAGACAGCGAACAGGGTCACGGGCACTGAAGCTTTCTTT,CASSETANRVTGTEAFF
TRBV11-2,TRBJ2-2,NA,NA,TGTGCCAGCAGCTTAAGACAGAACACCGGGGAGCTGTTTTTT,CASSLRQNTGELFF
TRBV5-6,TRBJ1-6,TRBD1,once,TGTGCCAGCAGCTTTGGGACAGGGTTCATGTCCTATAATTCACCCCTCCACTTT,CASSFGTGFMSYNSPLHF
TRBV19,TRBJ2-7,NA,few,TGTGCCAGTAGTATACAGACAGGGAGGTACGAGCAGTACTTC,CASSIQTGRYEQYF
TRBV6-5,TRBJ1-1,NA,NA,TGTGCCAGCAGTCTACGGGACTACCTGAACACTGAAGCTTTCTTT,CASSLRDYLNTEAFF
TRBV10-3,TRBJ2-7,NA,NA,TGTGCCATCACCGGGACACTTCCCTCCTACGAGCAGTACTTC,CAITGTLPSYEQYF
TRBV5-6,TRBJ1-1,NA,NA,TGTGCCAGCAGCTTGGTTGAGACAGTAATCGCTGAAGCTTTCTTT,CASSLVETVIAEAFF
TRBV30,TRBJ2-6,TRBD1,NA,TGTGCCTGGAGTATCGGACAGGGGGCGCGTTCTGGGGCCAACGTCCTGACTTTC,CAWSIGQGARSGANVLTF
TRBV12-5,TRBJ1-1,NA,NA,TGTGCTAGTGGTTTGTTACAGGGAGTGAACACTGAAGCTTTCTTT,CASGLLQGVNTEAFF
TRBV30,TRBJ2-2,NA,NA,TGTGCCTGGAGTGCCCATCGGACAATTAACACCGGGGAGCTGTTTTTT,CAWSAHRTINTGELFF
TRBV28,TRBJ2-1,NA,NA,TGTGCCAGCAGTTTGGTCTACCCCGATGAGCAGTTCTTC,CASSLVYPDEQFF
TRBV9,TRBJ2-2,NA,NA,TGTGCCAGCAGCGTAGTTCAGGTTCCCGGGGAGCTGTTTTTT,CASSVVQVPGELFF
TRBV21-1,TRBJ2-1,NA,NA,TGTGCCAGCAGCGAAACCCGTTCCTCGCCAGGGGACAATGAGCAGTTCTTC,CASSETRSSPGDNEQFF
TRBV12-5,TRBJ2-1,TRBD2,NA,TGTGCTAGTGGTTTACGACTAGCGGGGGGGGTCTACAATGAGCAGTTCTTC,CASGLRLAGGVYNEQFF
TRBV6-1,TRBJ1-6,NA,NA,TGTGCCAGCAGTGATGGTGGACTTGGGATGAGTTCACCCCTCCACTTT,CASSDGGLGMSSPLHF
TRBV10-2,TRBJ2-7,NA,NA,TGCGCCAGCAGTGAAATAGGACAGACCTACGAGCAGTACTTC,CASSEIGQTYEQYF
TRBV7-2,TRBJ2-3,NA,few,TGTGCCAGCAGCTCACAACAGGGACGAAATTTCCAGTATTTT,CASSSQQGRNFQYF
TRBV5-4,TRBJ1-1,NA,NA,TGTGCCAGCAGCTTGACCAGGTACAACACTGAAGCTTTCTTT,CASSLTRYNTEAFF
TRBV5-8,TRBJ2-1,TRBD1,NA,TGTGCCAGCTACGGGACAGTACAGCGCAATGAGCAGTTCTTC,CASYGTVQRNEQFF
TRBV13,TRBJ2-1,TRBD1,NA,TGTGCCAGCAGCTCTCAACCGGGACAGCTGAGCTCCTACAATGAGCAGTTCTTC,CASSSQPGQLSSYNEQFF
TRBV19,TRBJ1-3,NA,NA,TGTGCCAGTAGTATGAGGCGGGACGACTCTGGAAACACCATATATTTT,CASSMRRDDSGNTIYF
TRBV28,TRBJ1-2,TRBD1,NA,TGTGCCAGCATGCCACAGGGGGCGCGTTTTGGCTACACCTTC,CASMPQGARFGYTF
TRBV19,TRBJ2-2,TRBD2,NA,TGTGCCAGTAGTAGCGGGGGGGAGACCGGGGAGCTGTTTTTT,CASSSGGETGELFF
TRBV19,TRBJ2-1,NA,NA,TGTGCCAGTAGTGCCAACAGGGTAAGCTCCTACAATGAGCAGTTCTTC,CASSANRVSSYNEQFF
TRBV12-3/TRBV12-4,TRBJ1-2,NA,NA,TGTGCCAGCAACCGCGGGGGTGGCGATGGCTACACCTTC,CASNRGGGDGYTF
TRBV7-7,TRBJ2-3,TRBD1,once,TGTGCCAGCGACAGGGGCCTCCCTACTAGCACAGATACGCAGTATTTT,CASDRGLPTSTDTQYF
TRBV3-1/TRBV3-2,TRBJ1-6,NA,NA,TGTGCCAGCAGCCAAGGGCGAGGGATAGGGTCGCTCCACTTT,CASSQGRGIGSLHF
TRBV9,TRBJ2-2,TRBD2,NA,TGTGCCAGCAGCGATTCTAGCGGGGGGACCGGGGAGCTGTTTTTT,CASSDSSGGTGELFF
TRBV6-6,TRBJ1-1,NA,NA,TGTGCCAGCAGTTACTTCGAGGTGAACACTGAAGCTTTCTTT,CASSYFEVNTEAFF
TRBV3-1/TRBV3-2,TRBJ2-1,NA,NA,TGTGCCAGCAGCCAATCGAGGAATGAGCAGTTCTTC,CASSQSRNEQFF
TRBV6-5,TRBJ1-6,NA,NA,TGTGCCAGCACTGGGCGGGACGCTAATTCACCCCTCCACTTT,CASTGRDANSPLHF
TRBV5-6,TRBJ1-5,NA,NA,TGTGCCAGCAGCCGTACAGGGAATCAGCCCCAGCATTTT,CASSRTGNQPQHF
TRBV18,TRBJ1-2,NA,NA,TGTGCCAGCTCACCTGACAGGAGGCGAGGCTACACCTTC,CASSPDRRRGYTF
TRBV5-1,TRBJ2-7,TRBD1,NA,TGCGCCAGCAGCTCGGACAGGGTTACCTACGAGCAGTACTTC,CASSSDRVTYEQYF
TRBV7-8,TRBJ2-1,TRBD1,NA,TGTGCCAGCAGCTTATGGGGGACAGGGGATGAGCAGTTCTTC,CASSLWGTGDEQFF
TRBV19,TRBJ2-3,NA,NA,TGTGCCAGTAGTATTGGACAAGGGGCTACAGATACGCAGTATTTT,CASSIGQGATDTQYF
TRBV12-5,TRBJ2-5,TRBD1,NA,TGTGCTAGTGGTTTGGCTCCGACAGGGTTATCAGAGACCCAGTACTTC,CASGLAPTGLSETQYF
TRBV9,TRBJ2-3,TRBD2,NA,TGTGCCAGCAGCGTGACTAGCGGGGGCACCACAGATACGCAGTATTTT,CASSVTSGGTTDTQYF
TRBV6-5,TRBJ2-3,TRBD2,NA,TGTGCCAGCAGACGGACTAGAGTCACGACAGATACGCAGTATTTT,CASRRTRVTTDTQYF
TRBV4-1,TRBJ1-4,NA,NA,TGCGCCAGCAGCCGTCCGGAGATTAATGAAAAACTGTTTTTT,CASSRPEINEKLFF
TRBV2,TRBJ2-3,NA,NA,TGTGCCAGCAGTTCCAGTACAGATACGCAGTATTTT,CASSSSTDTQYF
TRBV7-9,TRBJ2-3,NA,NA,TGTGCCAGCAGCTCCTCTCTGGATACGCAGTATTTT,CASSSSLDTQYF
TRBV5-1,TRBJ2-5,TRBD2,NA,TGCGCCAGCAGCTTGGCTGGGGGAGGGGTCCTCACTATTGAGACCCAGTACTTC,CASSLAGGGVLTIETQYF